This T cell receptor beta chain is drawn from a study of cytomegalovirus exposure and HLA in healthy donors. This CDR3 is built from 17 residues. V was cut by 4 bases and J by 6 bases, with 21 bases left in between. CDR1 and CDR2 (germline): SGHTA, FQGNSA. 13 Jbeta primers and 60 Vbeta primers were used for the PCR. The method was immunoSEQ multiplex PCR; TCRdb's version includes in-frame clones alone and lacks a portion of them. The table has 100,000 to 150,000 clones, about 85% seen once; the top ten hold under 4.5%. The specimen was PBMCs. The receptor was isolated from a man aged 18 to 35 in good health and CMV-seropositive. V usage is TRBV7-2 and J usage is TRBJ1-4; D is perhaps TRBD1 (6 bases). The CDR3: CASSSPALQGGYEKLFF. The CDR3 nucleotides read TGTGCCAGCAGCTCCCCAGCCCTACAGGGTGGTTATGAAAAACTGTTTTTT. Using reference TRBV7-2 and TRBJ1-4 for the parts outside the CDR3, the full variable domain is GAGVSQSPSNKVTEKGKDVELRCDPISGHTALYWYRQSLGQGLEFLIYFQGNSAPDKSGLPSDRFSAERTGGSVSTLTIQRTQQEDSAVYLCASSSPALQGGYEKLFFGSGTQLSVL.